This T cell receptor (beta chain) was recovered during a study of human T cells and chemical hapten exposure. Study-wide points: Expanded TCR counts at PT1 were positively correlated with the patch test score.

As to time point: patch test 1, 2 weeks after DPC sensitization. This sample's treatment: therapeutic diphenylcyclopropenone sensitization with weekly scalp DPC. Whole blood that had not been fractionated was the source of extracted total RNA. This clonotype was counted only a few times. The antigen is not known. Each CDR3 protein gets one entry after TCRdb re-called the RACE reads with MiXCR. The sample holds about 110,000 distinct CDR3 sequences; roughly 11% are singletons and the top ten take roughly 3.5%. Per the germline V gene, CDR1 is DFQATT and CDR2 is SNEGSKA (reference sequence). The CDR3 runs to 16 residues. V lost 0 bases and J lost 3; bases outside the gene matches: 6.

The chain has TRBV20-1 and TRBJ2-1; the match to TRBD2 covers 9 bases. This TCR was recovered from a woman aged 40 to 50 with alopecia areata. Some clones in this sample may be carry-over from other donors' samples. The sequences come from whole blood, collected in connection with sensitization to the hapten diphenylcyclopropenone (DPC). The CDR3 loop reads CSARDPRSGGYNEQFF. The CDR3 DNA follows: TGCAGTGCTAGAGATCCGCGTAGCGGGGGCTACAATGAGCAGTTCTTC.